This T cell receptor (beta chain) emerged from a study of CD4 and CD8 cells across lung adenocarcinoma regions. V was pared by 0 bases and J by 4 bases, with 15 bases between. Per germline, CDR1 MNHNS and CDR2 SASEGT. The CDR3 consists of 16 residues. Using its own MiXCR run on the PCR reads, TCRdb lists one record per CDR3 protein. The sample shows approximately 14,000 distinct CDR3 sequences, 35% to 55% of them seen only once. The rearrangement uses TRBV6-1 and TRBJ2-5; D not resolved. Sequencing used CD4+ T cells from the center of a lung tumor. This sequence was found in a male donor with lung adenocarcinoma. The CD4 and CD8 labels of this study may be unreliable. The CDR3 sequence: CASSEALRFQIETQYF. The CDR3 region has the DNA TGTGCCAGCAGTGAAGCGCTGAGGTTCCAAATAGAGACCCAGTACTTC.